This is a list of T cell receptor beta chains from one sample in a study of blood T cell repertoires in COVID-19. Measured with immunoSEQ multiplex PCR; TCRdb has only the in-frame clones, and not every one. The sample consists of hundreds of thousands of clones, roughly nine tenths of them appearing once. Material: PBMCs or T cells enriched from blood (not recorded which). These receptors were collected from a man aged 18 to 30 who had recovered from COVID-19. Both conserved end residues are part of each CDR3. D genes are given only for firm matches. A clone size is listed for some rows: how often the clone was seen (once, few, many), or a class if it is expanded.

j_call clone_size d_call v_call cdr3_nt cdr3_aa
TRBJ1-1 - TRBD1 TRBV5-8 TGTGCCAGCCCCGGGACAGGTGCCATGAACACTGAAGCTTTCTTT CASPGTGAMNTEAFF
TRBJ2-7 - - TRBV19 TGTGCCAGTAGTAGACGGGACACCTCCTACGAGCAGTACTTC CASSRRDTSYEQYF
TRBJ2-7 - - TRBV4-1 TGCGCCAGCAGCCAAGCTGCCGGAGAGAGCTCCTACGAGCAGTACTTC CASSQAAGESSYEQYF
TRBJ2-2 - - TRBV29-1 TGCAGCGTTGAATCAGGGAACACCGGGGAGCTGTTTTTT CSVESGNTGELFF
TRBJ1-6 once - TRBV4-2 TGTGCCAGCAGCCAAGACAGGGTCGGCAATTCACCCCTCCACTTT CASSQDRVGNSPLHF
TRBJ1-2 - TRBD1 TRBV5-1 TGCGCCAGCAGCTTGACGGGACAGACCTATGGCTACACCTTC CASSLTGQTYGYTF
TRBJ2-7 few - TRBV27 TGTGCCAGCAGTTTATACGGCGGGGCCTCCTACGAGCAGTACTTC CASSLYGGASYEQYF
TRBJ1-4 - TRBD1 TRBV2 TGTGCCAGCTGCAGACAGGGGAGTAATGAAAAACTGTTTTTT CASCRQGSNEKLFF
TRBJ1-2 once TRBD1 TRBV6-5 TGTGCCAGCAGTTACTCAGGGGGCAAGAACTATGGCTACACCTTC CASSYSGGKNYGYTF
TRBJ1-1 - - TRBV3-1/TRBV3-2 TGTGCCAGCAGCCAGAGCACAGGGCTCGCTTTCTTT CASSQSTGLAFF
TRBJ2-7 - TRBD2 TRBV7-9 TGTGCCAGCCAACTAGCGGGAATCGACGAGCAGTACTTC CASQLAGIDEQYF
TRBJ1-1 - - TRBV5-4 TGTGCCAGCAGCTTGGATCCGGGCACTGAAGCTTTCTTT CASSLDPGTEAFF
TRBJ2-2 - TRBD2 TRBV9 TGTGCCAGCAGCGGATCAGCGGGGGCGTCGACCGGGGAGCTGTTTTTT CASSGSAGASTGELFF
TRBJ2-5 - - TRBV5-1 TGCGCCAGCAGGTCACAAGAGACCCAGTACTTC CASRSQETQYF
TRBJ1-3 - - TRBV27 TGTGCCAGCAGTTCGTCTACAGCCCTGGGAAACACCATATATTTT CASSSSTALGNTIYF
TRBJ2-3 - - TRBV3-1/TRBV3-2 TGTGCCAGCAGCCAACAGAGCACAGATACGCAGTATTTT CASSQQSTDTQYF
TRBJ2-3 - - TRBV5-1 TGCGCCAGCAGCTCCGGGAGTAGTGCAGATACGCAGTATTTT CASSSGSSADTQYF
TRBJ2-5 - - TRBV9 TGTGCCAGCAGCACCCGCGAACAGGGTTGGGAGACCCAGTACTTC CASSTREQGWETQYF
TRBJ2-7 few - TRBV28 TGTGCCAGCAGTTACTCGGGAAAGAGCTCCTACGAGCAGTACTTC CASSYSGKSSYEQYF
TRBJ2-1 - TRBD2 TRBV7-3 TGTGCCAGCAGCTTTGGCGGGAGCGGCTACAATGAGCAGTTCTTC CASSFGGSGYNEQFF
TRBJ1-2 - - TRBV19 TGTGCCAGTAGCTACAGGGACGGCTACACCTTC CASSYRDGYTF
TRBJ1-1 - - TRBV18 TGTGCCAGCTCACGTAACAACGGTGGGAGTGAAGCTTTCTTT CASSRNNGGSEAFF
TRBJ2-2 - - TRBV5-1 TGCGCCAGCAGCTTCCTTAGGGGGACCGGGGAGCTGTTTTTT CASSFLRGTGELFF
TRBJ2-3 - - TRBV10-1 TGCGCCAGCAGTGCGGGGGTCACGACAGATACGCAGTATTTT CASSAGVTTDTQYF
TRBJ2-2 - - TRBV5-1 TGCGCCAGCAGCTTGGGCGCGGCGAACACCGGGGAGCTGTTTTTT CASSLGAANTGELFF
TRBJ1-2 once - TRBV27 TGTGCCAGCAGTTTAGGTTATTCCGGGGCAGGGGAGTTTGGCAATGGCTACACCTTC CASSLGYSGAGEFGNGYTF
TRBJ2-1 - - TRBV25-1 TGTGCCAGCAGTGACCGCCGAAGGGAGACCTACAATGAGCAGTTCTTC CASSDRRRETYNEQFF
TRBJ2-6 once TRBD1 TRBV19 TGTGCCAGTAGTATCCGGGACAGGGGATCTGGGGCCAACGTCCTGACTTTC CASSIRDRGSGANVLTF
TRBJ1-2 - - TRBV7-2 TGTGCCAGCAGCTTAACCCCAGCAAGGGGTGATGGCTACACCTTC CASSLTPARGDGYTF
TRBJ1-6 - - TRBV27 TGTGCCAGCAGTTCCCCTCCGGGGGCACCCCTCCACTTT CASSSPPGAPLHF
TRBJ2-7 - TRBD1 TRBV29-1 TGCAGCGCGATACAGGGGGTCTTCTACGAGCAGTACTTC CSAIQGVFYEQYF
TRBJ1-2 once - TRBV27 TGTGCCAGCAGTTCCTTCCCGGGGGGTAACTATGGCTACACCTTC CASSSFPGGNYGYTF
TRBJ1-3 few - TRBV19 TGTGCCAGTAGATCATCAGGGACTGGAAACACCATATATTTT CASRSSGTGNTIYF
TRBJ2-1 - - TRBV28 TGTGCCAGCGGAGGGGGCCCAAGCTCCTACAATGAGCAGTTCTTC CASGGGPSSYNEQFF
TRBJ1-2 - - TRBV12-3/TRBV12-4 TGTGCCAGCAGTTGGTCGGTTGGCTATGGCTACACCTTC CASSWSVGYGYTF
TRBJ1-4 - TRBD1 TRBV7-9 TGTGCCAGCAGCTGGACAGGGGCGAATGAAAAACTGTTTTTT CASSWTGANEKLFF
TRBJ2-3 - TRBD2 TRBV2 TGTGCCAGCAGTGATCGGACTAGCGGGGTTACGCAGTATTTT CASSDRTSGVTQYF
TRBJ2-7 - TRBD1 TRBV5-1 TGCGCCAGCAGCCCCCGACAGGGCGCCGGCGAGCAGTACTTC CASSPRQGAGEQYF
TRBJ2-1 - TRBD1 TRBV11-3 TGTGCCAGCAGTCCGGGACAGGGGGGCCCCAATGAGCAGTTCTTC CASSPGQGGPNEQFF
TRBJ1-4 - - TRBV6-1 TGTGCCAGCAGTGAAGGGGCAGCTTCTAATGAAAAACTGTTTTTT CASSEGAASNEKLFF
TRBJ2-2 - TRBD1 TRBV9 TGTGCCAGCAGCTCAACCCCGGGACAGGGGGCAATCGGGGAGCTGTTTTTT CASSSTPGQGAIGELFF
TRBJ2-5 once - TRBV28 TGTGCCAGCAGTTTGTACCGCAGCCAAGAGACCCAGTACTTC CASSLYRSQETQYF
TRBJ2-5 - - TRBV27 TGTGCCAGCAGTTTAGGCCTAGCGACCATCCAAGAGACCCAGTACTTC CASSLGLATIQETQYF
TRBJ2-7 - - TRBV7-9 TGTGCCAGCAGCTCAGATTGGACGGACACCTACGAGCAGTACTTC CASSSDWTDTYEQYF
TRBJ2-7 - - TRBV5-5 TGTGCCAGCAGCCTAGGGGTGTACGAGCAGTACTTC CASSLGVYEQYF
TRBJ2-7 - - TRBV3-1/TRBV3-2 TGTGCCAGCAGCCAACCTGGCCATCGGGCGGGCGAGCAGTACTTC CASSQPGHRAGEQYF
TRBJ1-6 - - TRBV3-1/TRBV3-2 TGTGCCAGCAGCCAAGAGCGGGTGATGGCTAATTCACCCCTCCACTTT CASSQERVMANSPLHF
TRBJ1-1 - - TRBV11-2 TGTGCCAGCAGCTCGCTAACAGGGCTGGGGACTGAAGCTTTCTTT CASSSLTGLGTEAFF
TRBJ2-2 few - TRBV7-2 TGTGCCAGCAGCTTAGCGACGGGCGGGGGCGTCGGGGAGCTGTTTTTT CASSLATGGGVGELFF
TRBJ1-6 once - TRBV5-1 TGCGCCAGCAGCTTGGCAGGGCTCTCACCCCTCCACTTT CASSLAGLSPLHF
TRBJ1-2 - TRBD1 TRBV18 TGTGCCAGCTCACCGGGACAGTCCTATGGCTACACCTTC CASSPGQSYGYTF
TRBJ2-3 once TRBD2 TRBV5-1 TGCGCCAGCAGCTCGCAAGGGACTAGCGGTGCTTCTAGCACAGATACGCAGTATTTT CASSSQGTSGASSTDTQYF
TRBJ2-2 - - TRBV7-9 TGTGCCAGCAGCCCAGATTACACCGGGGAGCTGTTTTTT CASSPDYTGELFF